This T cell receptor beta chain emerged from a study of blood T cell repertoires in COVID-19. As for the study in general: PBMCs, B-cell-depleted T cells, or T cells provided the cDNA or gDNA that made up the material.

Repertoires were generated with immunoSEQ multiplex PCR, while TCRdb's copy carries only in-frame clones and drops some. The sample holds around 270,000 clones, 84% seen once. The CDR3 has 16 residues. V was pared by 0 bases and J by 3 bases, with 6 bases of the junction left unmatched. Germline loops: CDR1 KGHSH, CDR2 LQKENI. The rearrangement uses TRBV18 and TRBJ2-3; 7 bases are shared with TRBD1. This clonotype originated in a woman aged 40-49 years who had recovered from COVID-19. Sequenced material: peripheral blood. The CDR3 is CASSPPATGRTDTQYF. CDR3 DNA sequence: TGTGCCAGCTCACCACCGGCGACAGGGAGAACAGATACGCAGTATTTT.